The sequence of this T cell receptor (beta chain) was determined in a study of cytomegalovirus exposure and HLA in healthy donors. The overall study: A later analysis reported the same platform for the 95 to 150 validation repertoires and the roughly 650 first-cohort repertoires.

Of note for this clone: Its target is unknown.

The CDR3 runs to 15 residues. The V gene end was trimmed by 6 bases and the J gene end by 8 bases; junction bases not matched to a gene: 15. The V gene's germline CDR1 is MNHEY and CDR2 SVGAGI. Study findings and constraints: Many donors shared some public TCRs, even though most TCR sequences were rare. A list of more than 150 TCR beta chains associated with cytomegalovirus was given.

Sequencing was performed with immunoSEQ multiplex PCR; in TCRdb, only in-frame clones are kept and a portion is missing. The sample has roughly 130,000 clones, approximately 91% seen once; the top ten hold less than 1.5%. The V gene is TRBV6-5, the J gene TRBJ1-2; TRBD1 matches at 7 bases. Material: PBMCs. The sequence came from a man aged 25-40 years in good health and CMV-seronegative. As DNA, the CDR3 is TGTGCCAGCAGCACTCTCAGGGGGACCTTAGGCGGCTACACCTTC. It yields the protein CASSTLRGTLGGYTF.